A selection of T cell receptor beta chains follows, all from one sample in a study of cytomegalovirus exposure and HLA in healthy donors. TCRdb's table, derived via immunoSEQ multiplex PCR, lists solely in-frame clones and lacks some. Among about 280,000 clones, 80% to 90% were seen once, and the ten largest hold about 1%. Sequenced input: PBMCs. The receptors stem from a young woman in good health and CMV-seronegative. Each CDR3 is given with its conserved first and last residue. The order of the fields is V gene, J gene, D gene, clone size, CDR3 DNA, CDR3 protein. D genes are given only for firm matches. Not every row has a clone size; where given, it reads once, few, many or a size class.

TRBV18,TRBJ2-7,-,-,TGTGCCAGCTCACCACCGCTTAGAAACGTGCAGTACTTC,CASSPPLRNVQYF
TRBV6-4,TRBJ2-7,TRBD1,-,TGTGCCAGCAGTCCGGGACAGGGGGCGTACGAGCAGTACTTC,CASSPGQGAYEQYF
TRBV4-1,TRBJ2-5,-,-,TGCGCCAGCAGCCAAGAGGGTAGCGACTGGGAGGAGACCCAGTACTTC,CASSQEGSDWEETQYF
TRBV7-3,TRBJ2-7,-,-,TGTGCCAGCAGCTTAGGCAGGGAATATGACGAGCAGTACTTC,CASSLGREYDEQYF
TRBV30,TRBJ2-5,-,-,TGTGCCTGGAACCTAGCCCCAGAGACCCAGTACTTC,CAWNLAPETQYF
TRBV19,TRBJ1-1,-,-,TGTGCCAGTAGTATAATCGAGGGCTCTGAAGCTTTCTTT,CASSIIEGSEAFF
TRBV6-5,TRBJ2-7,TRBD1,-,TGTGCCAGCAGTTATGGACAGGGGGCTCGGCAGTACTTC,CASSYGQGARQYF
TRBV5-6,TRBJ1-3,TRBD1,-,TGTGCCAGCAGCGAGGCGGGACAGGGGTGGCACACCATATATTTT,CASSEAGQGWHTIYF
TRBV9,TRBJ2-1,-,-,TGTGCCAGCAGCGCCGTCCGGGGTATAAACAATGAGCAGTTCTTC,CASSAVRGINNEQFF
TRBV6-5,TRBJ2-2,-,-,TGTGCCAGCAATAACCGGGAGAGGGCCGGGGAGCTGTTTTTT,CASNNRERAGELFF
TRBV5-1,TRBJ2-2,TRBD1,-,TGCGCCAGCAGCTTGGAGGGGGCCGCCACCGGGGAGCTGTTTTTT,CASSLEGAATGELFF
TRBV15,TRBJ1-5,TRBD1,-,TGTGCCACCAGCATACCTCCGGGACAGGGGAATCAGCCCCAGCATTTT,CATSIPPGQGNQPQHF
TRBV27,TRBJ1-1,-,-,TGTGCCAGCAGTTTGGTGCTCGGGGTATCCACTGAAGCTTTCTTT,CASSLVLGVSTEAFF
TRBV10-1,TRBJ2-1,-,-,TGCGCCAGCAGTGCCTCCTTGGAGCAGTTCTTC,CASSASLEQFF
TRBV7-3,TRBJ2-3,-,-,TGTGCCAGCAGCTTAGGGCAGGGAACAGATACGCAGTATTTT,CASSLGQGTDTQYF
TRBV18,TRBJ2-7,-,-,TGTGCCAGCTCATCAGGCTATGGGGACTGGGACTACGAGCAGTACTTC,CASSSGYGDWDYEQYF
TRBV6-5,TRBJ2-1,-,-,TGTGCCAGCAGTTACCGTCTCCAAACGGGTGAGCAGTTCTTC,CASSYRLQTGEQFF
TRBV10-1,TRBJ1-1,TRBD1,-,TGCGCCAGCAGTGGGGACAGGCGAAGCGCTGAAGCTTTCTTT,CASSGDRRSAEAFF
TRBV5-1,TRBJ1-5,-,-,TGCGCCAGCAGCTTGGCTGGGCGCAATCAGCCCCAGCATTTT,CASSLAGRNQPQHF
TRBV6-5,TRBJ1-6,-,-,TGTGCCAGCAGTTACTCGAGGTCACCCCTCCACTTT,CASSYSRSPLHF
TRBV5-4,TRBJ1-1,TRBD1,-,TGTGCCAGCAGCCCCTCGGGACAGGGGAACACTGAAGCTTTCTTT,CASSPSGQGNTEAFF
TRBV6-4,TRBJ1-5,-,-,TGTGCCAGCAGTGTTGGAACAGGGCAGCCCCAGCATTTT,CASSVGTGQPQHF
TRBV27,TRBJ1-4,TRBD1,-,TGTGCCAGCAGTGGCTGGACAGGGGACGAAAAACTGTTTTTT,CASSGWTGDEKLFF
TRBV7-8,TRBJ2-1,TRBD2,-,TGTGCCAGCAGCCCCCTGCGGGAGAGGTTTGAGCAGTTCTTC,CASSPLRERFEQFF
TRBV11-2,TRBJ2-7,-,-,TGTGCCAGCAGCCATTGGAGAGGGCACTACGAGCAGTACTTC,CASSHWRGHYEQYF
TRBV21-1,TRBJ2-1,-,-,TGTGCCAGCAGCATTGAGGCAGTAGTTCCCCAACCTCAGTTCTTC,CASSIEAVVPQPQFF
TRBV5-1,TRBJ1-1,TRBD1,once,TGCGCCAGCAGCTTTGACAGGGGGCATTCGAACACTGAAGCTTTCTTT,CASSFDRGHSNTEAFF
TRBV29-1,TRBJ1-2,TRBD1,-,TGCAGCGTTGAAGATAAAAGGGGGCTAAACTATGGCTACACCTTC,CSVEDKRGLNYGYTF
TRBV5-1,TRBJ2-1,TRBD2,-,TGCGCCAGCAGCCCCGGGACTAGCGGGGGCCACTACAATGAGCAGTTCTTC,CASSPGTSGGHYNEQFF
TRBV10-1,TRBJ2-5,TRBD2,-,TGCGCCAGCAGTGAAGGACTAGCGGGGCAAGAGACCCAGTACTTC,CASSEGLAGQETQYF
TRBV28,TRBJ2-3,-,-,TGTGCCAGCAGTCCGGGACAAACAGATACGCAGTATTTT,CASSPGQTDTQYF
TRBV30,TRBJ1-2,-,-,TGTGCCTGGAGTCCCACGGGGGGGTTGAATGGCTACACCTTC,CAWSPTGGLNGYTF
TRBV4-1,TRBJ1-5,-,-,TGCGCCAGCAGCCAAAGCACGCAGGGCGATCAGCCCCAGCATTTT,CASSQSTQGDQPQHF
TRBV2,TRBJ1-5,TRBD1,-,TGTGCCAGCAGGGCGACAGGGGCGCATCAGCCCCAGCATTTT,CASRATGAHQPQHF
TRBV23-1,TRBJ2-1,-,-,TGCGCCTCCGAGGTTGAGCAGTTCTTC,CASEVEQFF
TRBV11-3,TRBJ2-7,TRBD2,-,TGTGCCAGCAGCGGACTAGCGGGACACCTTTCCTACGAGCAGTACTTC,CASSGLAGHLSYEQYF
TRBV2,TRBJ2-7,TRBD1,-,TGTGCCAGCAGTGGGGGACAGGGGTCCGAGCAGTACTTC,CASSGGQGSEQYF
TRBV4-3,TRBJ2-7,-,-,TGCGCCAGCAGCCAGGGCCGTAGCTCGGGGAACGAGCAGTACTTC,CASSQGRSSGNEQYF
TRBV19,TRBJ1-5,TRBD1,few,TGTGCCACTATAGGACAGGGCCACCAGCCCCAGCATTTT,CATIGQGHQPQHF
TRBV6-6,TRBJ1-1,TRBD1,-,TGTGCCAGCAGGGTAGCCTCGGGACAGATGAACACTGAAGCTTTCTTT,CASRVASGQMNTEAFF
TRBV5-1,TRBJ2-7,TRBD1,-,TGCGCCAGCAGCCCCACTGGACAGGGCCGCTCCTACGAGCAGTACTTC,CASSPTGQGRSYEQYF
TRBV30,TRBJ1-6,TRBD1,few,TGTGCCTGGGTGGGACAGACTAATTCACCCCTCCACTTT,CAWVGQTNSPLHF
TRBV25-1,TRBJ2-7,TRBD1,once,TGTGCCAGCAGGGGGACAGTTCCTACCTACGAGCAGTACTTC,CASRGTVPTYEQYF
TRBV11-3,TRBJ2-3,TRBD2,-,TGTGCCAGCAGCTCAACTAGCGGGGGCCAAAGCACAGATACGCAGTATTTT,CASSSTSGGQSTDTQYF
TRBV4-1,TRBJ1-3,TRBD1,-,TGCGCCAGCAGCCAATTGGAGACAGGGTTTCGCTCTGGAAACACCATATATTTT,CASSQLETGFRSGNTIYF
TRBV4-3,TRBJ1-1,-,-,TGCGCCAGCAGCCAGGGTGAGACAGTGAAGGCTTTCTTT,CASSQGETVKAFF
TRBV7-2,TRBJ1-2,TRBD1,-,TGTGCCAGCAGGTCACCCGCGTCGACAGGGAACTATGGCTACACCTTC,CASRSPASTGNYGYTF
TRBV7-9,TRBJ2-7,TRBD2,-,TGTGCCAGCAGCCGAGGACTAGCGGGTATACCGAGCTCCTACGAGCAGTACTTC,CASSRGLAGIPSSYEQYF
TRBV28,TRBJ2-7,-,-,TGTGCCAGCAGGGAACAGGGAGATGGGTACGAGCAGTACTTC,CASREQGDGYEQYF
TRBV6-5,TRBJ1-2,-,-,TGTGCCAGCAGTGACAGGTCCTATGGCTACACCTTC,CASSDRSYGYTF
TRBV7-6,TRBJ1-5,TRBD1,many,TGTGCCAGCAGCTCAGGACAGGGGAGCAATCAGCCCCAGCATTTT,CASSSGQGSNQPQHF
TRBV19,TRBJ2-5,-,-,TGTGCCAGTAGTTTGACCGACAGGTACCAAGAGACCCAGTACTTC,CASSLTDRYQETQYF
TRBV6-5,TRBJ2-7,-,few,TGTGCCAGCAGAAGAGGGACAACCTCCTACGAGCAGTACTTC,CASRRGTTSYEQYF